This T cell receptor (beta chain) derives from a study of blood T cell repertoires in COVID-19. Study background: From the United States, Italy and Spain came samples of acute and convalescent COVID-19.

Trimming cost V 7 bases and J 9 bases; bases outside gene matches: 12. CDR1 and CDR2 (germline): LNHDA, SQIVND (reference sequence). The CDR3 runs to 16 residues. This clone turned up a few times. Data came from immunoSEQ multiplex PCR; TCRdb stores just in-frame clones and leaves some out. The sample has under 300,000 clones; about four fifths are singletons. This TCR derives from a woman between 18 and 29 years old with acute or convalescent COVID-19. Sequenced material: peripheral blood. The chain combines TRBV19 with TRBJ2-1, with TRBD2 matching over 13 bases. The CDR3 DNA sequence: TGTGCCAGTAAATCTGGGTCGGGACTAGCGGGGCGTGAGCAGTTCTTC. This gives the protein CASKSGSGLAGREQFF.